The 26 T cell receptor beta chains in this list originate from one sample, sequenced in a study of blood T cells in healthy people across ages. For the second PCR, which ran for roughly 7 to 11 cycles, a sample-barcoded 5' primer and a J-beta primer mix were used. TCRdb reanalysed the 5' RACE reads using MiXCR and keeps one entry per CDR3 protein. The sample holds about 620,000 distinct CDR3 sequences, 21% seen once. The sequenced sample was blood. The receptors derive from a man in his sixties or seventies in good health.

This clonotype was picked up a small number of times. The gene calls are TRBV28 and TRBJ2-5; 13 positions agree with TRBD2. The CDR3 has 16 residues. Trimming removed 7 bases from V and 2 bases from J; junction bases left unmatched: 7. Germline CDR1 and CDR2: MDHEN and SYDVKM. In nucleotides, the CDR3 is TGTGCCAGCACCCGGACTAGCGGGAGTATTCAAGAGACCCAGTACTTC. Protein sequence: CASTRTSGSIQETQYF. The variable domain in full, completed from reference TRBV28 and TRBJ2-5, reads DVKVTQSSRYLVKRTGEKVFLECVQDMDHENMFWYRQDPGLGLRLIYFSYDVKMKEKGDIPEGYSVSREKKERFSLILESASTNQTSMYLCASTRTSGSIQETQYFGPGTRLLVL.

This clonotype showed up just a few times. The J gene is TRBJ2-5, the V gene TRBV12-3 or TRBV12-4; 9 bases align to TRBD1. The end of the DNA fits TRBJ2-7 better, so the J call may be wrong. CDR3 size: 15 residues. CDR3 sequence (DNA): TGTGCCAGCAGTTGGCGCCGGGACAGGGTCTACGAGCAGTACTTC. Translated: CASSWRRDRVYEQYF.

This clonotype was counted a single time. The chain uses TRBV7-2 and TRBJ1-2, with D hard to call. Trimming stripped 1 base from V and 6 bases from J, with 9 bases between. This CDR3 contains 13 residues. CDR1 SGHTA and CDR2 FQGNSA come from the germline V gene. CDR3 nucleotide sequence: TGTGCCAGCAGCTTAGAATTTATACATGGCTACACCTTC. It specifies CASSLEFIHGYTF.

This clonotype has a handful of counts. The rearrangement joins TRBV7-2 to TRBJ1-6, with D maybe TRBD1 (5 bases). V lost 1 base and J lost 15, with 10 bases in between. Germline V gene data show CDR1 as SGHTA and CDR2 as FQGNSA. This CDR3 comprises 12 residues. CDR3 residues: CASSLGDARLHF. In nucleotides, the CDR3 is TGTGCCAGCAGCTTAGGGGACGCACGCCTCCACTTT.

The chain recombines TRBV20-1 with TRBJ1-3; 7 nucleotides match TRBD1. The V gene end was trimmed by 4 bases and the J gene end by 1 base; junction bases not matched to a gene: 4. The CDR3 has 14 amino acids. Germline V gives CDR1 DFQATT, CDR2 SNEGSKA (reference sequence). The CDR3 sequence is CSANPGQSGNTIYF. The CDR3 nucleotides are TGCAGTGCTAACCCGGGACAGTCTGGAAACACCATATATTTT.

This chain joins TRBV20-1 and TRBJ2-7, with 9 nucleotides matching TRBD2. The length of the CDR3 is 14 residues. Trimming took 3 bases from V and 5 from J; bases not matched to a gene: 8. Germline V gene sequence: CDR1 DFQATT, CDR2 SNEGSKA (reference sequence). As DNA, the CDR3 is TGCAGTGCTAGGGGGTGGACTAGCGCCCACGAGCAGTACTTC. Protein: CSARGWTSAHEQYF.

CDR3 region: CASSSLEASTNEKLFF. The CDR3 DNA reads as TGTGCCAGCAGCTCCCTAGAGGCCTCAACTAATGAAAAACTGTTTTTT. The chain carries TRBV6-5 and TRBJ1-4; D is uncertain. This CDR3 region has 16 residues. From germline, CDR1 is MNHEY and CDR2 SVGAGI. V gave up 6 bases and J gave up 0 bases, with 14 bases separating them.

The rearrangement uses TRBV5-1 and TRBJ2-4; 9 nucleotides agree with TRBD1. The CDR3 sequence is 14 residues long. In germline, CDR1 is SGHRS, CDR2 YFSETQ. V shed 0 bases, J shed 8 bases, and the junction held 3 bases outside the gene matches. CDR3 sequence (DNA): TGCGCCAGCAGCTTGGAGGGACAGGGAGACATTCAGTACTTC. This sequence encodes CASSLEGQGDIQYF.

This chain joins TRBV20-1 and TRBJ2-1, with 10 bases identical to TRBD2. The J call may be mistaken, given a closer DNA end match to TRBJ2-5. The germline CDR1 and CDR2 sequences are DFQATT and SNEGSKA (reference sequence). The CDR3 spans 15 residues. In DNA, the CDR3 is TGCAGTGCTAGAGATCCTAGCGGGAGCGCTGAGACCCAGTACTTC. Protein product: CSARDPSGSAETQYF.

The chain carries TRBV2 and TRBJ2-4; 9 bases fit TRBD1. The trim removed 6 bases at V and 8 bases at J, leaving 11 bases unmatched. The CDR3 is 15 amino acids. The germline gives CDR1 SNHLY, CDR2 FYNNEI. Here the CDR3 reads CASSYTGGGRDIQYF. CDR3 nucleotides: TGTGCCAGCAGCTATACAGGGGGCGGGAGAGACATTCAGTACTTC. Full variable domain (remainder filled in from reference TRBV2 and TRBJ2-4): EPEVTQTPSHQVTQMGQEVILRCVPISNHLYFYWYRQILGQKVEFLVSFYNNEISEKSEIFDDQFSVERPDGSNFTLKIRSTKLEDSAMYFCASSYTGGGRDIQYFGAGTRLSVL.

This clonotype was counted a few times. The CDR3 sequence is CSAGVEETQYF. Here the CDR3 DNA reads TGCAGTGCGGGTGTAGAAGAGACCCAGTACTTC. This chain links TRBV20-1 with TRBJ2-5; no clear D gene. The length of the CDR3 is 11 residues. V dropped 6 bases and J dropped 3 bases, with 8 bases sitting between them. Germline V gene sequence: CDR1 DFQATT, CDR2 SNEGSKA (reference sequence).

A word on this clonotype: At one of its ends the junction is not consistent with the germline gene, which may arise from a read error. The V gene is TRBV5-6, the J gene TRBJ2-5; 8 bases agree with TRBD2. Germline V gene lookup returns CDR1 SGHDT and CDR2 YYEEEE. This CDR3 is 16 amino acids long. The CDR3 is CAGSLVAGSGQETQYF. CDR3 nucleotide sequence: TGTGCCGGCAGCTTGGTAGCGGGATCGGGCCAAGAGACCCAGTACTTC.

In this sample, this clonotype turned up a few times. The chain joins TRBV6-1 to TRBJ2-5, with a tentative D call TRBD1 (6 bases). CDR3 length equals 15 residues. The V gene's germline CDR1 is MNHNS and CDR2 SASEGT. The V end lost 4 bases, the J end lost 0 bases, and 12 bases lay between the germline ends. The CDR3 loop is CASSVWGQHQETQYF. CDR3 nucleotides: TGTGCCAGCAGTGTGTGGGGGCAGCACCAAGAGACCCAGTACTTC.

This clonotype was recorded a few times. This chain uses TRBV16 with TRBJ1-1; TRBD1 might be the D (5 bases). V was cut by 2 bases and J by 3 bases, with 16 bases left in between. This CDR3 is built from 16 residues. Germline V gene data show CDR1 as KGHSY and CDR2 as FQNENV. CDR3 amino acids: CASSQLNRLSDTEAFF. CDR3 DNA sequence: TGTGCCAGCAGCCAACTTAACAGGTTGAGTGACACTGAAGCTTTCTTT.

V usage is TRBV20-1 and J usage is TRBJ2-7, with D unclear. This CDR3 comprises 13 residues. CDR1 DFQATT and CDR2 SNEGSKA come from the germline V gene (reference sequence). Trimming took 2 bases from V and 1 from J, leaving 9 bases between them. CDR3 protein: CSARKSSSYEQYF. The CDR3 nucleotides are TGCAGTGCTAGAAAATCTAGTTCCTACGAGCAGTACTTC.

The chain employs TRBV6-2 or TRBV6-3 and TRBJ2-5; 9 bases line up with TRBD2. After removal of 5 bases from V and 2 bases from J, the junction contained 9 bases not matched to a gene. The CDR3 totals 16 residues. Germline V gene data show CDR1 as MNHEY and CDR2 as SVGEGT. CDR3 amino acids: CASSRPTSGPQETQYF. The CDR3 nucleotides read TGTGCCAGCAGTCGCCCGACTAGCGGCCCTCAAGAGACCCAGTACTTC.

This clonotype occurred a few times. The CDR3: CSATDSGSMAKNIQYF. The CDR3 bases are TGCAGTGCTACGGATAGCGGGAGTATGGCCAAAAACATTCAGTACTTC. The J gene is TRBJ2-4, the V gene TRBV20-1; 9 positions match TRBD2. CDR1 and CDR2 from the germline V gene are DFQATT and SNEGSKA (reference sequence). CDR3 size: 16 residues. V shed 4 bases and J 1 base; nucleotides not matched to a gene: 8.

The rearrangement joins TRBV10-2 to TRBJ2-3, with D possibly matching TRBD2 (6 bases). The CDR3 runs to 15 residues. V dropped 4 bases and J dropped 2 bases, with 13 bases sitting between them. Germline V lookup: CDR1 WSHSY, CDR2 SAAADI. The CDR3 DNA follows: TGCGCCAGCAGTGTAGCGGTTAGTTACACAGATACGCAGTATTTT. Translating it yields CASSVAVSYTDTQYF.

V gene TRBV7-9 combines with J gene TRBJ2-2; no reliable D call. Germline-derived CDR1 and CDR2 are SEHNR and FQNEAQ (reference sequence). The length of the CDR3 is 14 residues. The V end lost 3 bases, the J end lost 5 bases, and 10 bases lay between the germline ends. The CDR3, as DNA: TGTGCCAGCAGCTTGATGGAAGGAACCGGGGAGCTGTTTTTT. Translated, it gives CASSLMEGTGELFF.

The V and J genes are TRBV5-1 and TRBJ2-5; TRBD2 is a possible D gene (6 bases). Trimming took 2 bases from V and 4 from J, leaving 9 bases between them. This CDR3 has 13 residues. In germline, CDR1 is SGHRS, CDR2 YFSETQ. In nucleotides, the CDR3 is TGCGCCAGCAGCTTACAAGCGGGAGAGACCCAGTACTTC. The encoded protein is CASSLQAGETQYF. Together with reference TRBV5-1 and TRBJ2-5, the CDR3 gives the full variable domain: KAGVTQTPRYLIKTRGQQVTLSCSPISGHRSVSWYQQTPGQGLQFLFEYFSETQRNKGNFPGRFSGRQFSNSRSEMNVSTLELGDSALYLCASSLQAGETQYFGPGTRLLVL.

The V and J genes are TRBV20-1 and TRBJ2-4, with TRBD2 matching over 9 bases. The ends lost 6 bases at V and 1 base at J; junction bases unmatched: 7. The germline V gene encodes CDR1 DFQATT and CDR2 SNEGSKA (reference sequence). This CDR3 is 15 amino acids long. CDR3 amino acids: CSAPGTSFAKNIQYF. The CDR3 nucleotides are TGCAGTGCCCCAGGGACTAGCTTCGCCAAAAACATTCAGTACTTC.

This clonotype was observed a handful of times. V usage is TRBV9 and J usage is TRBJ1-1, with D perhaps matching TRBD1 (6 bases). This CDR3 region has 15 residues. Germline assignment: CDR1 SGDLS and CDR2 YYNGEE. Trimming stripped 3 bases from V and 5 bases from J, with 17 bases between. This CDR3 is CASSDAEGGGTEAFF. The CDR3 bases are TGTGCCAGCAGCGACGCGGAGGGGGGAGGAACTGAAGCTTTCTTT.

This clonotype was observed many times. This chain connects TRBV20-1 to TRBJ1-5; possible D gene TRBD1, 5 bases. This CDR3 region has 12 residues. Trimming took off 6 bases at V and 4 bases at J, with 10 bases between the two ends. Germline CDR1 reads DFQATT; CDR2 reads SNEGSKA (reference sequence). CDR3 sequence (DNA): TGCAGTGCCCGGAGGGGAAATCAGCCCCAGCATTTT. It is translated as CSARRGNQPQHF.

This clonotype was recorded a few times. The rearrangement uses TRBV20-1 and TRBJ2-7; possibly TRBD1 for D (5 bases). The DNA end is more similar to TRBJ2-1, so the J call may be wrong. The CDR3 sequence is 13 residues long. The germline V gene has CDR1 DFQATT and CDR2 SNEGSKA (reference sequence). The CDR3 nucleotides are TGCAGGATACAGGTCTCAAACTACAATGAGCAGTTCTTC. This codes for CRIQVSNYNEQFF.

This clonotype was found a few times. This chain connects TRBV12-3 or TRBV12-4 to TRBJ1-2; 8 nucleotides agree with TRBD1. The CDR3 covers 13 residues. Losses at the gene ends were 6 bases for V and 8 bases for J; bases not matched to a gene: 8. The CDR3 region is CASRRGQGSGYTF. In DNA, the CDR3 is TGTGCCAGCAGACGAGGACAGGGTAGCGGCTACACCTTC.

This clonotype has a handful of counts. The gene calls are TRBV18 and TRBJ2-2; D is ambiguous. CDR3 size: 14 residues. Trimming shortened V by 4 bases and J by 10 bases, and 16 bases separated the two germline ends. Germline V CDR1 and CDR2: KGHSH, LQKENI. The CDR3 here is CASSLRLSSPELFF. CDR3 in DNA: TGTGCCAGCTCACTGCGGTTGAGCTCCCCGGAGCTGTTTTTT.